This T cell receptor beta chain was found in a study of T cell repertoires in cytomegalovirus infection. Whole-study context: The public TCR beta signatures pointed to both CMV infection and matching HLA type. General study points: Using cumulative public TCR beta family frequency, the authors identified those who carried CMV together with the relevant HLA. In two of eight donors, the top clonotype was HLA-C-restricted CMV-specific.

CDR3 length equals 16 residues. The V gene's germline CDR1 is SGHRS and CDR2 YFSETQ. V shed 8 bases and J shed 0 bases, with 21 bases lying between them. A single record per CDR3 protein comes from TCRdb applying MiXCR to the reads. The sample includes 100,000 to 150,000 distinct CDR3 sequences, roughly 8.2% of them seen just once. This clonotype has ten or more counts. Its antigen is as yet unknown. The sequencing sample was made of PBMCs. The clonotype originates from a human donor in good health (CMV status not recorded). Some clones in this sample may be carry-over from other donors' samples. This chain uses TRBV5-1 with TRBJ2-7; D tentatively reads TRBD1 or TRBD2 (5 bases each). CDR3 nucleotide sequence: TGCGCCAGTAGCACCAAATCGGGGCAGAGCTCCTACGAGCAGTACTTC. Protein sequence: CASSTKSGQSSYEQYF.